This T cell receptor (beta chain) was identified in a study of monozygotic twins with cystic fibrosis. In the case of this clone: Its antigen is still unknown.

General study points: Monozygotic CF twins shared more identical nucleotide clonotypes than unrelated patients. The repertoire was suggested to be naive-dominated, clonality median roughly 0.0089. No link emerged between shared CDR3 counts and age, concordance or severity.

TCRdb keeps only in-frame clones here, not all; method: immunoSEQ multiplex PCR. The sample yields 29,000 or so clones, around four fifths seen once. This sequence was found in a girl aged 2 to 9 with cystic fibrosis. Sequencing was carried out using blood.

Here the CDR3 reads CASSFGQVNIGQYF. The CDR3 nucleotides read TGCGCCAGCAGCTTCGGACAGGTGAACATTGGGCAGTACTTC. The J gene is TRBJ2-7, the V gene TRBV5-1; 7 bases agree with TRBD1. Unmatched junction bases numbered 11, after V lost 2 bases and J lost 9 bases. Germline V gene lookup returns CDR1 SGHRS and CDR2 YFSETQ. CDR3 size: 14 residues.